This T cell receptor (beta chain) was obtained from a study of CD8 T cells in Susac syndrome. V lost 5 bases, J lost 5 bases, and 9 bases stayed unmatched. The CDR3 consists of 16 residues. Germline V CDR1 and CDR2: SGHVS, FQNEAQ. An amount of RNA that ranged from roughly 0.45 to 1 ug was reverse transcribed with random hexamers. TCRdb fed the immunoSEQ multiplex PCR reads into MiXCR, producing one record per CDR3 protein. The data hold some 120,000 distinct CDR3 sequences, with nearly 95% observed a single time. The rearrangement joins TRBV7-8 to TRBJ1-3; 10 bases fit TRBD1. The sequence came from a human donor in good health. The source material was CD4+ T cells from PBMCs. CDR3 amino acids: CASSPRTGGTRNTIYF. Written as DNA, the CDR3 is TGTGCCAGCAGCCCGAGGACAGGGGGAACGCGAAACACCATATATTTT. Full variable domain (missing parts from reference TRBV7-8 and TRBJ1-3): GAGVSQSPRYKVAKRGQDVALRCDPISGHVSLFWYQQALGQGPEFLTYFQNEAQLDKSGLPSDRFFAERPEGSVSTLKIQRTQQEDSAVYLCASSPRTGGTRNTIYFGEGSWLTVV.